The 17 T cell receptor beta chains reported below all come from one sample, sequenced in a study of blood T cells in healthy people across ages. Combining a sample-barcoded 5' primer with a J-beta primer mix, a second PCR ran for about 6 to 12 cycles. TCRdb re-called the 5' RACE reads through MiXCR, storing one row per CDR3 protein. The sample records more than 650,000 distinct CDR3 sequences, approximately 21% being singletons. Sample: blood. The receptors were sampled from an older man in good health.

This clonotype was recorded a few times. V is TRBV20-1 and J is TRBJ1-6, with 8 bases identical to TRBD1. This CDR3 has 12 residues. V lost 6 bases to trimming and J lost 10 bases; unmatched junction nucleotides: 5. Looked up from germline, CDR1 is DFQATT and CDR2 is SNEGSKA (reference sequence). CDR3 sequence: CSAKDRESPLHF. The CDR3 DNA follows: TGCAGTGCCAAGGACAGGGAATCACCCCTCCACTTT.

This chain connects TRBV28 to TRBJ2-3, with D possibly TRBD2 on 6 matching bases. Germline V gene sequence: CDR1 MDHEN, CDR2 SYDVKM. CDR3 size: 15 residues. V lost 5 bases to trimming and J lost 4 bases, with 16 bases between them. The CDR3 bases are TGTGCCAGCAGTCCAATCGGCGGGGAACCAGATACGCAGTATTTT. Translating it yields CASSPIGGEPDTQYF.

The CDR3 bases are TGTGCCAGCAGCCCAGGTGGAGGGACCACCGGGGAGCTGTTTTTT. Translated: CASSPGGGTTGELFF. The chain uses TRBV28 and TRBJ2-2, with D perhaps matching TRBD2 (6 bases). Germline loops: CDR1 MDHEN, CDR2 SYDVKM. This CDR3 comprises 15 residues. Trimming removed 6 bases from V and 4 bases from J, with 15 bases in between.

In this sample, this clonotype turned up a few times. The chain links TRBV2 to TRBJ2-1, with TRBD1 matching 9 bases. The germline CDR1 and CDR2 sequences are SNHLY and FYNNEI. This CDR3 has 14 residues. V trimming: 8 bases; J trimming: 2 bases; junction bases outside the gene matches: 4. The CDR3 loop is CASPTGGAYNEQFF. In DNA, the CDR3 is TGTGCCAGCCCGACAGGGGGGGCCTACAATGAGCAGTTCTTC.

This sequence joins TRBV24-1 and TRBJ2-1; D is ambiguous. Germline CDR1 and CDR2: KGHDR and SFDVKD. Trimming cost V 8 bases and J 9 bases, with 19 bases left between them. CDR3 length: 14 amino acids. This CDR3 reads CATKGPYANGEQFF. CDR3 DNA: TGTGCCACCAAAGGGCCGTACGCGAACGGTGAGCAGTTCTTC.

This clonotype was detected many times. This chain links TRBV5-1 with TRBJ2-5; D may be TRBD1 or TRBD2 (5 bases each). The ends were cut back, 0 bases at V and 5 bases at J, with 14 bases in the middle. CDR1 and CDR2 (germline): SGHRS, YFSETQ. The CDR3 is made up of 15 amino acids. CDR3 sequence: CASSLEGRDMETQYF. CDR3 coding DNA: TGCGCCAGCAGCTTGGAGGGACGGGATATGGAGACCCAGTACTTC.

The gene calls are TRBV3-1 and TRBJ2-7; D might be TRBD2 (5 bases). CDR3 length: 13 amino acids. Trimming took off 0 bases at V and 7 bases at J, with 10 bases between the two ends. Germline-derived CDR1 and CDR2 are LGHDT and YNNKEL (reference sequence). In nucleotides, the CDR3 is TGTGCCAGCAGCCAAGAGAGGGCGAGGGAGCAGTACTTC. Its translation is CASSQERAREQYF.

The genes are TRBV20-1 and TRBJ2-2, with D maybe TRBD2 (6 bases). This CDR3 contains 14 residues. V shed 1 base and J shed 0 bases, with 6 bases lying between them. Looked up from germline, CDR1 is DFQATT and CDR2 is SNEGSKA (reference sequence). The DNA of the CDR3 is TGCAGTGCTAGAGCGGGGGCGAACACCGGGGAGCTGTTTTTT. Translation: CSARAGANTGELFF.

This clonotype was seen a few times. CDR3 in amino acids: CASSFRGLAGLNEQFF. The CDR3 coding sequence is TGTGCCAGCAGTTTCCGGGGACTAGCGGGACTTAATGAGCAGTTCTTC. The rearrangement links TRBV12-3 or TRBV12-4 to TRBJ2-1, with 13 bases matching TRBD2. The CDR3 contains 16 residues. V was pared by 3 bases and J by 7 bases, with 6 bases of the junction left unmatched.

The chain employs TRBV7-9 and TRBJ2-1; no clear D gene. The CDR3 extends over 13 amino acids. In germline, CDR1 is SEHNR, CDR2 FQNEAQ (reference sequence). V lost 6 bases to trimming and J lost 8 bases, with 14 bases between them. The CDR3 loop reads CASSHNTMYEQFF. In nucleotides, the CDR3 is TGTGCCAGCAGTCATAATACAATGTATGAGCAGTTCTTC.

This clonotype has at least ten counts. The V call is TRBV12-3 or TRBV12-4, the J call TRBJ1-1, with TRBD1 identical over 7 bases. CDR3 length equals 14 residues. The trim removed 6 bases at V and 1 base at J, leaving 5 bases unmatched. The CDR3 reads CASSPGQANTEAFF. The CDR3 DNA is TGTGCCAGCAGCCCCGGACAGGCGAACACTGAAGCTTTCTTT.

The chain joins TRBV20-1 to TRBJ2-3; D tentatively fits TRBD1 or TRBD2 (7 bases each). V lost 6 bases and J 0 bases, leaving 13 bases between the germline ends. Germline CDR1 is DFQATT and CDR2 is SNEGSKA (reference sequence). This CDR3 region has 14 residues. The CDR3 reads CSARGGLSTDTQYF. The CDR3 DNA reads TGCAGTGCCAGGGGGGGACTTAGCACAGATACGCAGTATTTT.

This clonotype was detected only a few times. This sequence joins TRBV20-1 and TRBJ1-2, with a weak D call TRBD1 (5 bases). This CDR3 has 17 amino acids. Trimming removed 0 bases from V and 8 bases from J, with 25 bases in between. Germline lookup yields CDR1 DFQATT and CDR2 SNEGSKA (reference sequence). This CDR3 reads CSARDKTLWTGGRGYTF. For the CDR3, the DNA is TGCAGTGCTAGAGATAAAACCCTCTGGACCGGGGGACGGGGCTACACCTTC.

The V call is TRBV7-9, the J call TRBJ2-5, with a possible D match to TRBD1 (5 bases). Near its end, the DNA agrees better with TRBJ2-1, so the J call may be wrong. CDR1 and CDR2 from the germline V gene are SEHNR and FQNEAQ (reference sequence). The CDR3 is made up of 16 amino acids. The CDR3 protein is CASSLSGLRTYNEQFF. The CDR3 region has the DNA TGTGCCAGCAGCTTATCAGGGTTAAGGACCTACAATGAGCAGTTCTTC.

This sequence joins TRBV7-9 and TRBJ2-5, with TRBD2 identical over 16 bases. The end of the DNA fits TRBJ2-1 better, so the J call may be wrong. The CDR3 consists of 14 residues. Looked up from germline, CDR1 is SEHNR and CDR2 is FQNEAQ (reference sequence). The DNA of the CDR3 is TGTGCCAGCAGCATCGGGACTAGCGGGAGGGGGCAGTTCTTC. This codes for CASSIGTSGRGQFF.

The sample holds a few counts of this clonotype. The chain is built from TRBV12-3 or TRBV12-4 and TRBJ2-1, with D possibly called TRBD1 or TRBD2 (5 bases each). CDR3 size: 14 residues. V lost 2 bases, J lost 7 bases, and 12 bases lay in between. This CDR3 reads CASSLWDGRNEQFF. CDR3 nucleotide sequence: TGTGCCAGCAGTTTATGGGACGGACGAAATGAGCAGTTCTTC.

This chain links TRBV15 with TRBJ1-3; D ambiguous. Germline lookup yields CDR1 LNHNV and CDR2 YYDKDF (reference sequence). CDR3 length equals 13 residues. The ends were cut back, 5 bases at V and 2 bases at J, with 7 bases in the middle. The CDR3 sequence is CATSPLPGNTIYF. CDR3 bases: TGTGCCACCAGCCCCCTTCCTGGAAACACCATATATTTT. The full variable domain, in which reference TRBV15 and TRBJ1-3 provide the parts outside the CDR3, is DAMVIQNPRYQVTQFGKPVTLSCSQTLNHNVMYWYQQKSSQAPKLLFHYYDKDFNNEADTPDNFQSRRPNTSFCFLDIRSPGLGDTAMYLCATSPLPGNTIYFGEGSWLTVV.